The clone carrying this TCR beta chain was found a few times. Its target is not known. This record belongs to a study of cytomegalovirus exposure and HLA in healthy donors. Study-level background: About 85 million unique TCRs from HLA-typed donors were held in an early release of data.

The PCR had 60 Vbeta and 13 Jbeta primers. Assay: immunoSEQ multiplex PCR; the TCRdb copy retains only in-frame clones and omits some. The data hold approximately 150,000 clones, with about three quarters observed a single time. Whole-study findings and limits: Later work found that TCR association rates differed between HLA loci; DRB1 had the most and HLA-C the fewest.

The clonotype comes from a man younger than 35 in good health and CMV-seropositive. The source material was PBMCs.

In DNA form, the CDR3 reads TGCGCCAGCAGCCGAACCCTCACGGGGGGCCCAGATACGCAGTATTTT. This codes for CASSRTLTGGPDTQYF. The J gene is TRBJ2-3, the V gene TRBV4-1; a weak D match, TRBD2 (7 bases). The CDR3 runs to 16 residues. From germline, CDR1 is MGHRA and CDR2 YSYEKL. The germline V and J ends were trimmed by 4 bases and 4 bases, with 18 bases remaining between them.